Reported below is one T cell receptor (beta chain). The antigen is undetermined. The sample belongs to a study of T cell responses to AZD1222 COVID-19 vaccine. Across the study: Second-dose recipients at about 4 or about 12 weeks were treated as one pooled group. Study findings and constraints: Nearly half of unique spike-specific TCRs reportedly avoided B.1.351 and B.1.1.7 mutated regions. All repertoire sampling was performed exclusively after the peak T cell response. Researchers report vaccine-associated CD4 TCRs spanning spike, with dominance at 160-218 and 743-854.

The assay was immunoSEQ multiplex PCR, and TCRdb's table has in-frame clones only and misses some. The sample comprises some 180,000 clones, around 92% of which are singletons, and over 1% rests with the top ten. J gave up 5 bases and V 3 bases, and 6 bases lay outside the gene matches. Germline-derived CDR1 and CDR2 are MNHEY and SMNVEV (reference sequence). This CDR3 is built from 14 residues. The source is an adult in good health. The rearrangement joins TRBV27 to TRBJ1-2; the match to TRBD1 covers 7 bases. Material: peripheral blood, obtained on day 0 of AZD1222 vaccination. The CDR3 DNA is TGTGCCAGCAGTTTCGACAGGGCGAAATATGGCTACACCTTC. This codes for CASSFDRAKYGYTF.